This TCR beta chain was found in a study of T-cell memory formation after mild COVID-19. One entry per CDR3 protein, called by TCRdb with MiXCR from the 5' RACE reads. The sample holds 250,000 to 300,000 distinct CDR3 sequences, approximately 15% seen once. The table lists this clonotype with a few counts. Germline-derived CDR1 and CDR2 are LGHNA and YSLEER. V lost 0 bases and J lost 6; bases outside the gene matches: 7. The length of the CDR3 is 16 residues. Input material: PBMCs or a T cell subset sorted from them (not recorded which). The receptor was derived from a man between 18 and 35 years old who had mild COVID-19 (a few samples of this study predate the infection). Cell type and time point are not known. This chain connects TRBV4-3 to TRBJ1-5; TRBD1 aligns across 8 bases. The DNA for the CDR3 is TGCGCCAGCAGCCAAGATCTGGCAGGGGGCGGTCAGCCCCAGCATTTT. Translated: CASSQDLAGGGQPQHF.